The 27 T cell receptor beta chains below all came from one sample that was sequenced in a study of T cells in Graves' hyperthyroidism and ophthalmopathy. Template material for amplifying TCR beta CDR3 regions consisted of RNA transcripts. The study used the HTBI primer set for a first-round RT-PCR of the TCR CDR3. TCRdb reprocessed the multiplex PCR reads via MiXCR and lists one record per CDR3 protein. The sample carries 500,000 to 750,000 distinct CDR3 sequences, roughly 46% recorded once. Sequencing was done on a sample of peripheral blood or thyroid tissue (not recorded which). These receptors were obtained from a woman aged 18 to 35 with Graves' hyperthyroidism.

This chain connects TRBV2 to TRBJ2-6; possible D gene TRBD1, 5 bases. The CDR3 consists of 18 residues. Per the germline V gene, CDR1 is SNHLY and CDR2 is FYNNEI. V was pared by 7 bases and J by 0 bases, with 19 bases between. CDR3 in amino acids: CASNPRNQGISGANVLTF. The CDR3 nucleotides read TGTGCCAGCAACCCCCGGAATCAGGGAATCTCTGGGGCCAACGTCCTGACTTTC. The full variable domain, in which reference TRBV2 and TRBJ2-6 provide the parts outside the CDR3, is EPEVTQTPSHQVTQMGQEVILRCVPISNHLYFYWYRQILGQKVEFLVSFYNNEISEKSEIFDDQFSVERPDGSNFTLKIRSTKLEDSAMYFCASNPRNQGISGANVLTFGAGSRLTVL.

The V call is TRBV10-3, the J call TRBJ2-5; 10 nucleotides align to TRBD1. Looked up from germline, CDR1 is ENHRY and CDR2 is SYGVKD. J was trimmed by 1 base and V by 8 bases; bases with no gene match: 10. The CDR3 contains 16 residues. CDR3 bases: TGTGCCATCTGCAGTGTTCGGACAGGGGGCCAAGAGACCCAGTACTTC. This sequence encodes CAICSVRTGGQETQYF.

This clonotype has a count of ten or more. The chain combines TRBV29-1 with TRBJ2-6; D call uncertain. The CDR3 sequence is 14 residues long. Germline CDR1 reads SQVTM; CDR2 reads ANQGSEA. V lost 3 bases to trimming and J lost 2 bases, with 8 bases between them. The CDR3 loop is CSVDEVTGANVLTF. The CDR3 region has the DNA TGCAGCGTTGACGAGGTTACTGGGGCCAACGTCCTGACTTTC.

The chain couples TRBV12-3 or TRBV12-4 to TRBJ1-2; perhaps TRBD1 as D (6 bases). The CDR3 contains 13 residues. Trimming removed 5 bases from V and 6 bases from J, with 13 bases in between. This chain's CDR3 is CASSRTVGNGYTF. The CDR3 bases are TGTGCCAGCAGTCGGACAGTGGGTAATGGCTACACCTTC.

This sequence joins TRBV7-2 and TRBJ1-6; no reliable D call. V lost 6 bases to trimming and J lost 3 bases, with 21 bases between them. This CDR3 contains 18 residues. Germline-derived CDR1 and CDR2 are SGHTA and FQGNSA. CDR3 protein: CASRLLESQGGYNSPLHF. The DNA for the CDR3 is TGTGCCAGCAGGTTATTGGAAAGCCAAGGAGGCTATAATTCACCCCTCCACTTT.

To note about this clonotype: At one boundary the junction diverges from the germline segment, which might be a read error. The chain is built from TRBV7-2 and TRBJ2-3, with a tentative D call TRBD2 (5 bases). The germline V gene has CDR1 SGHTA and CDR2 FQGNSA. CDR3 length: 17 amino acids. This chain's CDR3 is CASSLVVGSGSRDTQYF. The CDR3 region has the DNA TGTGCCAGCAGCTTAGTTGTAGGTAGTGGGAGCAGAGATACGCAGTATTTT.

This clonotype was recorded at least ten times. This chain links TRBV4-1 with TRBJ1-1, with TRBD1 as a possible D gene (5 bases). The CDR3 contains 16 residues. Trimming stripped 1 base from V and 0 bases from J, with 12 bases between. The germline V gene encodes CDR1 MGHRA and CDR2 YSYEKL. For the CDR3, the DNA is TGCGCCAGCAGCCAAGCCCAGACAGCGATGAACACTGAAGCTTTCTTT. It yields the protein CASSQAQTAMNTEAFF.

This clonotype came up many times. The chain employs TRBV27 and TRBJ1-3; D perhaps matches TRBD1 (6 bases). The CDR3 sequence is 14 residues long. Germline V lookup: CDR1 MNHEY, CDR2 SMNVEV (reference sequence). Trimming took off 6 bases at V and 2 bases at J, with 11 bases between the two ends. The DNA for the CDR3 is TGTGCCAGCAGAACAGGGAGTCCTGGAAACACCATATATTTT. Translation: CASRTGSPGNTIYF.

The chain couples TRBV15 to TRBJ2-1, with a weak D call TRBD1 (5 bases). CDR3 length: 14 residues. V was pared by 0 bases and J by 3 bases, with 6 bases between. Germline assignment: CDR1 LNHNV and CDR2 YYDKDF (reference sequence). Here the CDR3 reads CATSREQDYNEQFF. CDR3 sequence (DNA): TGTGCCACCAGCAGAGAACAGGACTACAATGAGCAGTTCTTC.

This clonotype has only a few counts. V gene TRBV6-6 combines with J gene TRBJ2-4, with TRBD2 as a possible D gene (5 bases). The V and J ends lost 6 bases and 7 bases respectively, with 16 bases between them. The CDR3 runs 14 residues. CDR1 and CDR2 (germline): MNHNY, SVGAGI (reference sequence). The CDR3 protein is CASRRVTAGNIQYF. The CDR3 DNA reads TGTGCCAGCAGGAGGGTAACAGCCGGGAACATTCAGTACTTC.

V gene TRBV2 combines with J gene TRBJ2-5; TRBD2 matches at 10 bases. With the DNA end fitting TRBJ2-1 better, the J assignment may be wrong. The germline V gene encodes CDR1 SNHLY and CDR2 FYNNEI. The CDR3 is made up of 16 amino acids. CDR3 nucleotide sequence: TGTGCCAGCAGTACCTCCGGTCTAGCGGGAGTAGCTGAGCAGTTCTTC. Protein product: CASSTSGLAGVAEQFF.

This clonotype has a handful of counts. The chain uses TRBV7-8 and TRBJ1-1; 8 bases are shared with TRBD1. This CDR3 spans 13 amino acids. Germline V lookup: CDR1 SGHVS, CDR2 FQNEAQ. J was trimmed by 7 bases and V by 1 base; bases with no gene match: 2. In nucleotides, the CDR3 is TGTGCCAGCAGCTTAGGACAGGGGAATGAAGCTTTCTTT. As protein: CASSLGQGNEAFF.

The rearrangement links TRBV15 to TRBJ2-3; the D is unclear. Germline assignment: CDR1 LNHNV and CDR2 YYDKDF (reference sequence). This CDR3 spans 14 amino acids. Trimming left V 9 bases short and J 1 base short, with 14 bases between. The CDR3 coding sequence is TGTGCCACTTCGCGCAGTATTGGCACAGATACGCAGTATTTT. Protein product: CATSRSIGTDTQYF. The variable domain in full, completed from reference TRBV15 and TRBJ2-3, reads DAMVIQNPRYQVTQFGKPVTLSCSQTLNHNVMYWYQQKSSQAPKLLFHYYDKDFNNEADTPDNFQSRRPNTSFCFLDIRSPGLGDTAMYLCATSRSIGTDTQYFGPGTRLTVL.

This clonotype appeared many times. The chain employs TRBV19 and TRBJ1-2; D not resolved. This CDR3 region has 15 residues. Germline CDR1 and CDR2: LNHDA and SQIVND (reference sequence). The V end lost 6 bases, the J end lost 0 bases, and 14 bases lay between the germline ends. The CDR3 DNA is TGTGCCAGTAGCGGGCGAAGAACGTCTAACTATGGCTACACCTTC. This encodes CASSGRRTSNYGYTF.

This clonotype occurred many times. The chain joins TRBV10-3 to TRBJ1-1; TRBD1 matches 9 bases. The trim removed 1 base at V and 5 bases at J, leaving 5 bases unmatched. The CDR3 loop spans 15 amino acids. Germline V gene sequence: CDR1 ENHRY, CDR2 SYGVKD. CDR3 DNA sequence: TGTGCCATCAGTGAGTTGGGACAGGGAGGAACTGAAGCTTTCTTT. This translates into CAISELGQGGTEAFF.

V gene TRBV29-1 combines with J gene TRBJ1-2, with 7 bases identical to TRBD1. The CDR3 extends over 12 amino acids. V was clipped by 8 bases and J by 8 bases; unmatched bases: 11. Germline assignment: CDR1 SQVTM and CDR2 ANQGSEA. The CDR3 is CSQDAGGRGYTF. CDR3 bases: TGCAGCCAAGACGCAGGGGGTAGGGGCTACACCTTC.

The chain combines TRBV20-1 with TRBJ2-7; 9 nucleotides align to TRBD1. The CDR3 contains 14 residues. Per germline, CDR1 DFQATT and CDR2 SNEGSKA (reference sequence). The J segment lost 4 bases and the V segment lost 6 bases, leaving 10 bases of the junction unmatched. The CDR3 loop reads CSALAGTGSYEQYF. CDR3 DNA: TGCAGTGCGTTGGCCGGGACAGGGTCGTACGAGCAGTACTTC.

The table lists this clonotype with a count of one. The genes are TRBV7-8 and TRBJ2-2; D could derive from TRBD1 or TRBD2 (5 bases each). Germline V gives CDR1 SGHVS, CDR2 FQNEAQ. Trimming removed 7 bases at V and 7 bases at J, with 22 bases between. This CDR3 contains 16 residues. CDR3 region: CASIGSRDLPLGELFF. CDR3 nucleotides: TGTGCCAGCATTGGGTCCCGGGACCTCCCGCTCGGGGAGCTGTTTTTT.

About this clonotype itself: An end of the junction does not agree with germline; a read error may underlie this. The chain has TRBV6-6 and TRBJ2-2, with TRBD2 identical over 13 bases. Germline V gene sequence: CDR1 MNHNY, CDR2 SVGAGI (reference sequence). The CDR3 sequence is 18 residues long. For the CDR3, the DNA is TGTGCCAGCAGTTACTTCGGGACTAGCGGGAAATACGCCGGGGAGCTGCTTTTT. It translates to CASSYFGTSGKYAGELLF.

The V gene is TRBV20-1, the J gene TRBJ2-1, with D perhaps being TRBD1 or TRBD2 (5 bases each). The length of the CDR3 is 14 residues. Per the germline V gene, CDR1 is DFQATT and CDR2 is SNEGSKA (reference sequence). Trimming shortened V by 0 bases and J by 4 bases, and 10 bases separated the two germline ends. The CDR3 nucleotides are TGCAGTGCTAGAGATCGAGGGGCGTACAATGAGCAGTTCTTC. The encoded protein is CSARDRGAYNEQFF.

This clonotype was observed a single time. CDR3 amino acids: CSARGTSENNEQFF. The CDR3 region has the DNA TGCAGTGCTAGGGGGACTAGCGAAAACAATGAGCAGTTCTTC. The genes are TRBV20-1 and TRBJ2-1, with TRBD2 matching over 10 bases. Germline CDR1 is DFQATT and CDR2 is SNEGSKA (reference sequence). V was pared by 3 bases and J by 5 bases, with 4 bases of the junction left unmatched. The CDR3 is 14 amino acids.

This clonotype was detected many times. This rearrangement joins TRBV6-6 to TRBJ2-5, with D perhaps TRBD2 (5 bases). Trimming left V 2 bases short and J 4 bases short, with 11 bases between. Germline CDR1 is MNHNY and CDR2 is SVGAGI (reference sequence). This CDR3 is built from 14 residues. The CDR3 reads CASSYLGEGETQYF. In DNA form, the CDR3 reads TGTGCCAGCAGTTACCTGGGAGAGGGAGAGACCCAGTACTTC.

This clonotype came up many times. The J gene is TRBJ2-5, the V gene TRBV7-9; weak D call: TRBD1 (6 bases). V gave up 5 bases and J gave up 2 bases, with 15 bases separating them. The CDR3 has 15 amino acids. Germline values: CDR1 SEHNR, CDR2 FQNEAQ (reference sequence). CDR3 sequence (DNA): TGTGCCAGCAGCCCCCGGGACACATCACAAGAGACCCAGTACTTC. It specifies CASSPRDTSQETQYF.

This clonotype was seen many times. The chain joins TRBV2 to TRBJ2-7, with TRBD1 matching 9 bases. Germline trimming cut 8 bases from V and 4 bases from J; bases unmatched to any gene: 3. Germline values: CDR1 SNHLY, CDR2 FYNNEI. This CDR3 region has 12 residues. This chain's CDR3 is CASSGQGYEQYF. CDR3 DNA sequence: TGTGCCAGCTCGGGACAGGGTTACGAGCAGTACTTC.

At least ten counts were recorded for this clonotype. The chain couples TRBV20-1 to TRBJ1-5; D not resolved. CDR3 size: 15 residues. The ends were cut back, 2 bases at V and 3 bases at J, with 14 bases in the middle. The germline CDR1 and CDR2 sequences are DFQATT and SNEGSKA (reference sequence). The CDR3 nucleotides are TGCAGTGCTAGACAGGACCGATATCTCAATCAGCCCCAGCATTTT. Translating gives CSARQDRYLNQPQHF.

This clonotype occurred once. It may be a read error: a sequence one base away is much more abundant. This CDR3 fails to terminate in the conserved phenylalanine or tryptophan, so it likely reflects a read error. The chain joins TRBV12-3 or TRBV12-4 to TRBJ2-5; 12 nucleotides line up with TRBD2. V lost 3 bases and J lost 5; bases outside the gene matches: 7. The CDR3 is made up of 16 amino acids. The CDR3 bases are TGTGCCAGCAGTTTCCGACTAGCGGGAGATCGGGAGACCCAGTACCTC. Protein: CASSFRLAGDRETQYL.

The J gene is TRBJ1-5, the V gene TRBV11-2; TRBD1 matches at 11 bases. CDR3 length: 16 amino acids. The trim removed 5 bases at V and 6 bases at J, leaving 9 bases unmatched. The germline V gene encodes CDR1 SGHAT and CDR2 FQNNGV. This CDR3 reads CASSPPGQGVVQPQHF. Here the CDR3 DNA reads TGTGCCAGCAGCCCACCGGGACAGGGGGTGGTTCAGCCCCAGCATTTT.